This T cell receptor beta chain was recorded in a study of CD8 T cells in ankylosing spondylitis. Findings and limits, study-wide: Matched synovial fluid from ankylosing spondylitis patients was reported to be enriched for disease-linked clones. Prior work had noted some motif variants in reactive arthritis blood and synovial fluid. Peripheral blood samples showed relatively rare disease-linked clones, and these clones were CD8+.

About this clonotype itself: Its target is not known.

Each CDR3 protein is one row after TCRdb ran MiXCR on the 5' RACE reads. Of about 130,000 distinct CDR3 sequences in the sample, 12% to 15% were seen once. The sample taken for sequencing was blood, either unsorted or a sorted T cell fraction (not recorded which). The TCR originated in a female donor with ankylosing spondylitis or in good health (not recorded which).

Written as DNA, the CDR3 is TGCGCCAGCAGCTTGGAAGGGGGAACTGGAAACACCATATATTTT. Translated: CASSLEGGTGNTIYF. The chain joins TRBV5-1 to TRBJ1-3, with D possibly TRBD1 on 6 matching bases. Germline CDR1 SGHRS, CDR2 YFSETQ. V was trimmed by 0 bases and J by 2 bases, leaving 9 bases between them. CDR3 length: 15 amino acids.